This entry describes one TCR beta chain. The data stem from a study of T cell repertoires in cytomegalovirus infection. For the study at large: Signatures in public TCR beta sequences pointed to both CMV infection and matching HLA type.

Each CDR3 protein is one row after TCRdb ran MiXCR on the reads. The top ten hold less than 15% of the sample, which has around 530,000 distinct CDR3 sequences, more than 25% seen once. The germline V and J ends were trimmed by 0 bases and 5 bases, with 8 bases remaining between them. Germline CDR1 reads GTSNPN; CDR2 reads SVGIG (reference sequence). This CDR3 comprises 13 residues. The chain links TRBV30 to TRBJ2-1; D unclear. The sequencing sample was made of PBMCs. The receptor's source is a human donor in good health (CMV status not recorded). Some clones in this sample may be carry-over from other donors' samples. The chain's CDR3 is CAWSVGQNNEQFF. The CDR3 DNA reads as TGTGCCTGGAGTGTTGGGCAGAACAATGAGCAGTTCTTC.